The TCR beta chain under discussion was sequenced for a study of T cells of healthy individuals. The germline V gene has CDR1 LNHDA and CDR2 SQIVND (reference sequence). The germline V and J ends were trimmed by 5 bases and 4 bases, with 15 bases remaining between them. The CDR3 loop spans 15 amino acids. Via MiXCR, TCRdb re-called the 5' RACE reads, giving one row per CDR3 protein. The sample lists 53,000 or so distinct CDR3 sequences, about 15% seen once, with approximately 16% in the top ten. In this sample, this clonotype turned up a few times. The rearrangement links TRBV19 to TRBJ1-5; D not certain. The receptor was derived from a human donor in good health. CDR3 residues: CASSPVRLLNQPQHF. The CDR3 DNA reads as TGTGCCAGTAGTCCTGTAAGGCTTTTGAATCAGCCCCAGCATTTT.